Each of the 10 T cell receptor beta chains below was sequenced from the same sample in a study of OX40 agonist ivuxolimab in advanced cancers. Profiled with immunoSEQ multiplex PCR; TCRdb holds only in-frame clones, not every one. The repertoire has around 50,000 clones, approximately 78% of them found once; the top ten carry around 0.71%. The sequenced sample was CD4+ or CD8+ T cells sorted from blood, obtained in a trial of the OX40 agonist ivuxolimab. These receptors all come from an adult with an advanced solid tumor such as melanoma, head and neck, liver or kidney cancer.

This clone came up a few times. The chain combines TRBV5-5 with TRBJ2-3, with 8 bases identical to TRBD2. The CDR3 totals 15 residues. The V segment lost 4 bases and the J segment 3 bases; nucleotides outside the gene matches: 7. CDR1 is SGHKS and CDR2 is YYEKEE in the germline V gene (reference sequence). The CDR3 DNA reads TGTGCCAGCAGCCCCCCTCGGGGGGGAACAGATACGCAGTATTTT. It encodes CASSPPRGGTDTQYF.

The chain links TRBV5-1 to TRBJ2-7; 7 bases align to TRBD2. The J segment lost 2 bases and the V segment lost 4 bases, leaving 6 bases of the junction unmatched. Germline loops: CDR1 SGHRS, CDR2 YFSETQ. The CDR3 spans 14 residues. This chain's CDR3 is CASSNRLAPYEQYF. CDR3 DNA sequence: TGCGCCAGCAGCAACAGACTAGCCCCCTACGAGCAGTACTTC.

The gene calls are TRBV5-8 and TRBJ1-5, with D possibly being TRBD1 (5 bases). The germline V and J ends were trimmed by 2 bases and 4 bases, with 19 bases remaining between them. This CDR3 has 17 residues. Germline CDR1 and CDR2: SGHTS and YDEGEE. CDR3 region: CASSFVPDDSLNQPQHF. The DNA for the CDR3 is TGTGCCAGCAGCTTTGTCCCCGACGACAGCCTAAATCAGCCCCAGCATTTT.

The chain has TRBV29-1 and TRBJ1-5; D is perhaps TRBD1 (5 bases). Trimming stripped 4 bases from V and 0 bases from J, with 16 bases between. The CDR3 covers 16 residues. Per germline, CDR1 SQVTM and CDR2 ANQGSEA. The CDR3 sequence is CSVGVGTGISNQPQHF. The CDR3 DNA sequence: TGCAGCGTTGGAGTGGGGACGGGAATTAGCAATCAGCCCCAGCATTTT.

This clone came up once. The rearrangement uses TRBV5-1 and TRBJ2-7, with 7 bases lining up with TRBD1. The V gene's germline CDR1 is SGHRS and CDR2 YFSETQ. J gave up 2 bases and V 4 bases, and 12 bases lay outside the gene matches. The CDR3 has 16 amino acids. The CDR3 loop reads CASSPRGRQGTYEQYF. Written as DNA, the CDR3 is TGCGCCAGCAGCCCCCGTGGTCGACAGGGCACCTACGAGCAGTACTTC. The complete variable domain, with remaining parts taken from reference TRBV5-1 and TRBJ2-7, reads KAGVTQTPRYLIKTRGQQVTLSCSPISGHRSVSWYQQTPGQGLQFLFEYFSETQRNKGNFPGRFSGRQFSNSRSEMNVSTLELGDSALYLCASSPRGRQGTYEQYFGPGTRLTVT.

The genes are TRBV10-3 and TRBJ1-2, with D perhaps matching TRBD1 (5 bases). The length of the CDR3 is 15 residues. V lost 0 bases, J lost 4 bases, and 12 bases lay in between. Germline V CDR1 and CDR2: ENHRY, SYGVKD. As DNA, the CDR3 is TGTGCCATCAGTGAGTCGGGGCGGTCGAGCTATGGCTACACCTTC. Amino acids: CAISESGRSSYGYTF.

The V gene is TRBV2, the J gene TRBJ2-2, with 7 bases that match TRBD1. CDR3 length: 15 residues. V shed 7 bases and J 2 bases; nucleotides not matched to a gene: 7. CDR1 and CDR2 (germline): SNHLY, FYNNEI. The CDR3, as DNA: TGTGCCAGCACCATGGTAGGGGGCAACACCGGGGAGCTGTTTTTT. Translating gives CASTMVGGNTGELFF.

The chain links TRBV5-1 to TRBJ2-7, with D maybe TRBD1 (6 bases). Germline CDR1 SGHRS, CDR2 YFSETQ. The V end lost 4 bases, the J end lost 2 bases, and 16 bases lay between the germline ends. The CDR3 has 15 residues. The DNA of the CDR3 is TGCGCCAGCAGCCCAGAACCCGGGACACCCTACGAGCAGTACTTC. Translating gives CASSPEPGTPYEQYF.

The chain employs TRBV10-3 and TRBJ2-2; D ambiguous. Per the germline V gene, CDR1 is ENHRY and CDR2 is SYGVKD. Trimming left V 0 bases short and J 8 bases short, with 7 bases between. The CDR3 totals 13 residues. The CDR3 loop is CAISESGLGELFF. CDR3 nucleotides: TGTGCCATCAGTGAGTCGGGATTGGGGGAGCTGTTTTTT.

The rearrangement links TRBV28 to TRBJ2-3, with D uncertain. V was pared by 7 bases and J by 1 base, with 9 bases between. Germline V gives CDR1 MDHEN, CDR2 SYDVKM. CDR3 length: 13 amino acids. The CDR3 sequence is CASKASGTDTQYF. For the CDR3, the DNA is TGTGCCAGCAAGGCCAGCGGCACAGATACGCAGTATTTT.